The clone carrying this T cell receptor beta chain has more than one count but fewer than ten. The data are from a study of technical replicates of blood from several donors. Using immunoSEQ multiplex PCR, the repertoire was profiled, and TCRdb retains in-frame clones only, with some absent. This sample has about 88,000 clones; around 90% occur once, and the top ten carry approximately 0.25%. The receptor's source is a human donor in good health. The sequenced sample was T cells isolated from PBMCs.

DNA of the CDR3: TGTGCCTGGAGTGCAGAGGGGGATCAGCCCCAGCATTTT. Translated: CAWSAEGDQPQHF. The gene calls are TRBV30 and TRBJ1-5; perhaps TRBD1 as D (6 bases). The CDR3 spans 13 residues. The V end was cut by 1 base, the J end by 5 bases, with 9 bases between. Germline lookup yields CDR1 GTSNPN and CDR2 SVGIG (reference sequence).